This paragraph reports one TCR beta chain. The antigen is undetermined. The data stem from a study of naive and memory T cell subsets. Germline V CDR1 and CDR2: MDHEN, SYDVKM. The V gene lost 6 bases and the J gene lost 7 bases, with 13 bases spanning the gap. CDR3 length: 14 amino acids. The study's findings and limits: RNA-based TCR counts may shift with T cell activation and differentiation. Possibly reflecting memory cells re-expressing CD45RA, a few larger clonotypes occurred in naive repertoires, especially CD8. From naive to CM, EM and EMRA, diversity decreased and Gini increased.

Two oligonucleotides, mixed equimolar, formed the beta constant-region primer covering TRBC1 and TRBC2. Nested alpha and beta constant-region primers with the SP2 primer drove four PCR rounds on ligated cDNA. TCRdb independently ran MiXCR on the UMI-ligation and nested PCR reads; one entry per CDR3 protein. This table holds around 83,000 distinct CDR3 sequences, over 9% found once. Cells stained for CD3, CD4, CD8, CD45RA, CD27 and viability were sorted into four CD45RA/CD27 subsets. The sequence derives from a human donor in good health. The sequencing sample was made of naive CD4+ T cells from blood. The V gene is TRBV28, the J gene TRBJ1-6; D uncertain. The CDR3, as DNA: TGTGCCAGCAGCCCTCGTATAAAAAATTCACCCCTCCACTTT. Its translation is CASSPRIKNSPLHF. Complete variable domain (other parts from reference TRBV28 and TRBJ1-6): DVKVTQSSRYLVKRTGEKVFLECVQDMDHENMFWYRQDPGLGLRLIYFSYDVKMKEKGDIPEGYSVSREKKERFSLILESASTNQTSMYLCASSPRIKNSPLHFGNGTRLTVT.